The 18 T cell receptor beta chains given below trace back to one sample, sequenced in a study of blood T cell repertoires in COVID-19. Method: immunoSEQ multiplex PCR; TCRdb's copy keeps in-frame clones and lacks some. The sample shows approximately 210,000 clones, almost 90% of them seen only once. The source material was PBMCs or T cells enriched from blood (not recorded which). The receptors stem from a woman aged 45-65 years with acute COVID-19.

The genes are TRBV2 and TRBJ2-7; the D gene is possibly TRBD1 (6 bases). The CDR3 is 14 residues long. V was trimmed by 1 base and J by 7 bases, leaving 14 bases between them. CDR1 and CDR2 from the germline V gene are SNHLY and FYNNEI. The CDR3 protein is CASSEGLGAREQYF. In nucleotides, the CDR3 is TGTGCCAGCAGTGAAGGGCTGGGGGCGCGGGAGCAGTACTTC.

The chain uses TRBV15 and TRBJ1-1; the D gene is possibly TRBD1 (5 bases). Trimming removed 6 bases from V and 5 bases from J, with 10 bases in between. The length of the CDR3 is 12 residues. Germline CDR1 reads LNHNV; CDR2 reads YYDKDF (reference sequence). The CDR3 region has the DNA TGTGCCACCAGTAGCAGGGAAACTGAAGCTTTCTTT. It yields the protein CATSSRETEAFF.

This chain joins TRBV5-1 and TRBJ2-1, with a weak D call TRBD2 (6 bases). The germline CDR1 and CDR2 sequences are SGHRS and YFSETQ. CDR3 length: 15 amino acids. V was clipped by 0 bases and J by 6 bases, with 13 bases between them. CDR3 coding DNA: TGCGCCAGCAGCTTGGGGGAGGCCAGGAGCAATGAGCAGTTCTTC. Residues: CASSLGEARSNEQFF.

The V gene is TRBV7-6, the J gene TRBJ2-5; 10 bases agree with TRBD1. The CDR3 covers 16 residues. The V gene end was trimmed by 0 bases and the J gene end by 4 bases; junction bases not matched to a gene: 5. Germline V gives CDR1 SGHVS, CDR2 FNYEAQ. In nucleotides, the CDR3 is TGTGCCAGCAGCTTAGCGAGTCGACAGGGGGCAGAGACCCAGTACTTC. Its translation: CASSLASRQGAETQYF.

The rearrangement links TRBV5-1 to TRBJ2-1; 9 bases match TRBD1. The CDR3 is made up of 13 amino acids. J gave up 8 bases and V 3 bases, and 3 bases lay outside the gene matches. Germline V lookup: CDR1 SGHRS, CDR2 YFSETQ. CDR3 bases: TGCGCCAGCAGCTGGGACAGGGTCCATGAGCAGTTCTTC. It yields the protein CASSWDRVHEQFF.

The V and J genes are TRBV2 and TRBJ2-3; 9 bases line up with TRBD1. This CDR3 contains 15 residues. J gave up 4 bases and V 4 bases, and 6 bases lay outside the gene matches. Looked up from germline, CDR1 is SNHLY and CDR2 is FYNNEI. CDR3 bases: TGTGCCAGCAGTGTGGGACAGGGTGAGGCAGATACGCAGTATTTT. Translating it yields CASSVGQGEADTQYF.

The chain employs TRBV2 and TRBJ1-5, with D unclear. Trimming removed 1 base from V and 7 bases from J, with 17 bases in between. Germline V lookup: CDR1 SNHLY, CDR2 FYNNEI. The CDR3 sequence is 16 residues long. The CDR3 DNA follows: TGTGCCAGCAGTGAAGGGTCCTGGCCCATATTCCAGCCCCAGCATTTT. Its translation is CASSEGSWPIFQPQHF. The whole variable domain, remainder taken from reference TRBV2 and TRBJ1-5, is EPEVTQTPSHQVTQMGQEVILRCVPISNHLYFYWYRQILGQKVEFLVSFYNNEISEKSEIFDDQFSVERPDGSNFTLKIRSTKLEDSAMYFCASSEGSWPIFQPQHFGDGTRLSIL.

This clone showed up just a few times. V is TRBV19 and J is TRBJ1-5; TRBD1 aligns across 8 bases. The CDR3 is 15 residues long. Per the germline V gene, CDR1 is LNHDA and CDR2 is SQIVND (reference sequence). The trim removed 5 bases at V and 4 bases at J, leaving 7 bases unmatched. CDR3 amino acids: CASSLGQGRNQPQHF. CDR3 nucleotides: TGTGCCAGTAGTTTAGGACAGGGCCGAAATCAGCCCCAGCATTTT. The whole variable domain, filled in from reference TRBV19 and TRBJ1-5, reads DGGITQSPKYLFRKEGQNVTLSCEQNLNHDAMYWYRQDPGQGLRLIYYSQIVNDFQKGDIAEGYSVSREKKESFPLTVTSAQKNPTAFYLCASSLGQGRNQPQHFGDGTRLSIL.

The chain joins TRBV5-4 to TRBJ2-1; TRBD1 aligns across 9 bases. This CDR3 spans 16 amino acids. With V trimmed by 7 bases and J by 0 bases, 8 bases remained unmatched. Germline V gene sequence: CDR1 SGHNT, CDR2 YYREEE (reference sequence). CDR3 region: CASHTGGQSSYNEQFF. CDR3 DNA sequence: TGTGCCAGCCACACAGGGGGCCAGAGCTCCTACAATGAGCAGTTCTTC.

V and J are TRBV7-6 and TRBJ2-2; 7 nucleotides agree with TRBD1. Unmatched junction bases numbered 4, after V lost 0 bases and J lost 6 bases. The CDR3 consists of 15 residues. Germline V gene lookup returns CDR1 SGHVS and CDR2 FNYEAQ. The CDR3 DNA is TGTGCCAGCAGCTTAGCAGGGGGCGTGTCCGGGGAGCTGTTTTTT. Protein sequence: CASSLAGGVSGELFF.

This chain joins TRBV5-6 and TRBJ2-1, with 11 bases aligning to TRBD2. V trimming: 0 bases; J trimming: 0 bases; junction bases outside the gene matches: 2. The CDR3 loop spans 17 amino acids. Germline CDR1 reads SGHDT; CDR2 reads YYEEEE. The CDR3 is CASSLGLAGSSYNEQFF. The CDR3 bases are TGTGCCAGCAGCTTGGGACTAGCGGGGAGCTCCTACAATGAGCAGTTCTTC.

The chain links TRBV7-9 to TRBJ2-7, with a possible D match to TRBD1 (6 bases). Germline assignment: CDR1 SEHNR and CDR2 FQNEAQ (reference sequence). The CDR3 is made up of 15 amino acids. V was pared by 0 bases and J by 5 bases, with 14 bases between. This CDR3 reads CASSLASRGENEQYF. CDR3 sequence (DNA): TGTGCCAGCAGCTTAGCGTCCAGGGGAGAAAACGAGCAGTACTTC.

V gene TRBV9 combines with J gene TRBJ2-1, with 9 bases identical to TRBD1. The junction had 7 bases not matched to a gene; V was cut back by 2 bases and J by 10 bases. Germline V gives CDR1 SGDLS, CDR2 YYNGEE. This CDR3 contains 14 residues. The CDR3 nucleotides read TGTGCCAGCAGCGTGGAAACAGGGGGCCTCGAGCAGTTCTTC. Its protein is CASSVETGGLEQFF.

The chain has TRBV7-2 and TRBJ2-2; tentative D call: TRBD1 (6 bases). CDR1 and CDR2 from the germline V gene are SGHTA and FQGNSA. V shed 0 bases and J shed 6 bases, with 11 bases lying between them. The CDR3 is made up of 15 amino acids. For the CDR3, the DNA is TGTGCCAGCAGCTTAGCCAGGGGAAAAGCCGGGGAGCTGTTTTTT. As protein: CASSLARGKAGELFF.

This clone was observed once. V gene TRBV7-9 combines with J gene TRBJ1-1; no firm D call. V shed 3 bases and J shed 6 bases, with 14 bases lying between them. CDR3 length equals 14 residues. Germline CDR1 SEHNR, CDR2 FQNEAQ (reference sequence). CDR3: CASSFIGSGAEAFF. CDR3 DNA sequence: TGTGCCAGCAGCTTTATAGGTTCCGGGGCTGAAGCTTTCTTT.

The chain employs TRBV10-3 and TRBJ1-6; 9 bases align to TRBD1. The germline CDR1 and CDR2 sequences are ENHRY and SYGVKD. Germline trimming cut 1 base from V and 8 bases from J; bases unmatched to any gene: 3. This CDR3 comprises 15 residues. CDR3 sequence reads: CAISELTGGYSPLHF. The CDR3 region has the DNA TGTGCCATCAGTGAGTTGACAGGGGGTTATTCACCCCTCCACTTT.

The chain couples TRBV7-9 to TRBJ2-3, with 9 bases that match TRBD2. Germline V gene data show CDR1 as SEHNR and CDR2 as FQNEAQ (reference sequence). J gave up 0 bases and V 5 bases, and 9 bases lay outside the gene matches. The CDR3 has 17 amino acids. The DNA for the CDR3 is TGTGCCAGCAGCCCCCATAGCGGGAGACGGAGCACAGATACGCAGTATTTT. Translating it yields CASSPHSGRRSTDTQYF. Looking up the rest from reference TRBV7-9 and TRBJ2-3 gives the full variable domain: DTGVSQNPRHKITKRGQNVTFRCDPISEHNRLYWYRQTLGQGPEFLTYFQNEAQLEKSRLLSDRFSAERPKGSFSTLEIQRTEQGDSAMYLCASSPHSGRRSTDTQYFGPGTRLTVL.

This chain links TRBV5-1 with TRBJ2-2; TRBD1 matches 8 bases. The CDR3 contains 14 residues. Unmatched junction bases numbered 3, after V lost 5 bases and J lost 3 bases. Germline CDR1 SGHRS, CDR2 YFSETQ. CDR3 coding DNA: TGCGCCAGCAGACCAGGGGGCGACACCGGGGAGCTGTTTTTT. Amino acids: CASRPGGDTGELFF.